Included here is one T cell receptor (beta chain) sequence, with context. Its antigen is not identified. With 4 bases removed from V and 1 base from J, the gap between germline ends came to 11 bases. Per the germline V gene, CDR1 is MDHEN and CDR2 is SYDVKM. This CDR3 has 14 residues. This entry is derived from a study of response to subunit inactivated influenza vaccine. Study results and limitations: With each seasonal influenza vaccination, the authors suggested, few new T cells are recruited.

TCRdb itself ran the RT-PCR reads through MiXCR, one entry per CDR3 protein. The sample holds hundreds of thousands of distinct CDR3 sequences; approximately 14% are singletons and the top ten take approximately 7.6%. Specimen: PBMCs from blood, collected roughly 2 weeks before vaccination. J is TRBJ2-7 and V is TRBV28; D gene unclear. This clonotype was obtained from a man in his fifties or sixties who received an inactivated influenza vaccine. The CDR3 nucleotides read TGTGCCAGCAGTTCCCCGGCTGCTTCCTACGAGCAGTACTTC. As protein: CASSSPAASYEQYF.